Listed below are T cell receptor beta chains from one sample, sequenced in a study of cytomegalovirus exposure and HLA in healthy donors. Repertoires were generated with immunoSEQ multiplex PCR, while TCRdb's copy carries only in-frame clones and drops some. The sample lists 200,000 to 250,000 clones, roughly 84% seen once, with 2% in the top ten. Sequencing was done on a sample of PBMCs. The receptors derive from a woman between 18 and 29 years old in good health and CMV-seropositive. Each CDR3 is given with its conserved first and last residue. Each record gives: D gene, V gene, CDR3 protein. D genes are given only for firm matches.

NA TRBV18 CASSTVRGSSYEQYF
TRBD2 TRBV5-4 CASSFAGGTQETQYF
TRBD1 TRBV28 CASKAGGFYGYTF
NA TRBV27 CASSLVAGLENEQYF
NA TRBV14 CASSRERDRSGSRSYEQYF
NA TRBV5-4 CASSRPQGSTEAFF
NA TRBV10-2 CAMITGNNEQFF
TRBD1 TRBV15 CATSRGARDRSYEQYF
NA TRBV27 CASSLTGIYTEAFF
TRBD1 TRBV6-5 CASSPGQGSYEQYF
TRBD1 TRBV25-1 CASSGRDRLGTQYF
TRBD1 TRBV19 CACTGQVLSGPQHF
TRBD1 TRBV27 CASSWTGGDEQYF
NA TRBV19 CASGQGIYEQYF
NA TRBV30 CAWSSLRGTEAFF
NA TRBV9 CASSPTGRQTGSKETQYF
NA TRBV25-1 CASSELLATDTQYF
NA TRBV28 CASRAPNTGELFF
NA TRBV28 CASSTGYGYTF
NA TRBV28 CASTGVTNYGYTF
NA TRBV6-1 CASSFDGGTEAFF
NA TRBV5-5 CASSALQVETQYF
TRBD1 TRBV25-1 CASRTPTGAGELFF
NA TRBV6-4 CASSYSIGQGGTDTQYF
TRBD1 TRBV5-1 CASSLPGQEGDTIYF
NA TRBV9 CASSDDQQGPTGELFF
NA TRBV27 CASSFGDTSYEQYF
TRBD1 TRBV19 CASASFGTGALQETQYF
NA TRBV19 CASGGALEANVETQYF
NA TRBV7-7 CASSETGGVFPMPQYF
TRBD1 TRBV2 CASRGQGADTGELFF
NA TRBV27 CASSSSGQPQHF
NA TRBV5-1 CASSSLPGDEQFF
TRBD1 TRBV6-4 CASSAGTGGNQPQHF
NA TRBV5-4 CASIRMGSYGYTF
TRBD1 TRBV5-5 CASTRDSHDYGYTF
NA TRBV20-1 CSARDSFEQYF
TRBD2 TRBV28 CASSLHRGGYNEQFF
NA TRBV7-9 CASSLGGGYGYTF
TRBD2 TRBV7-7 CASSPTSGSVYEQYF
TRBD1 TRBV7-9 CASSFPSGTGGNTGELFF
NA TRBV5-4 CASSLWAPYEQYF
TRBD1 TRBV7-8 CASSPGQGNQPQHF
NA TRBV10-2 CASRPDRLNEKLFF
NA TRBV14 CASSYTPRYGGIRIRGELFF
NA TRBV28 CASSHQIYNEQFF
TRBD2 TRBV30 CAWSFAGGLTDTQYF
TRBD2 TRBV7-9 CASSLGLAEVYQETQYF
NA TRBV5-1 CASSLVGGAGANVLTF